Shown below are 20 T cell receptor beta chains from a single sample sequenced in a study of T cells in Graves' hyperthyroidism and ophthalmopathy. Using RNA transcripts as the source, TCR beta CDR3 regions were amplified. HTBI primers drove first-round RT-PCR of the TCR CDR3. Each CDR3 protein is one row after TCRdb ran MiXCR on the multiplex PCR reads. The table includes approximately 360,000 distinct CDR3 sequences, roughly 25% detected once. Material: blood. The receptors stem from a man aged 50 to 60 with Graves' hyperthyroidism.

The chain is built from TRBV11-2 and TRBJ2-1, with TRBD2 matching 13 bases. The CDR3 is 15 residues long. From germline, CDR1 is SGHAT and CDR2 FQNNGV. V trimming: 3 bases; J trimming: 9 bases; junction bases outside the gene matches: 5. Here the CDR3 reads CASSLGLAGNLEQFF. The DNA of the CDR3 is TGTGCCAGCAGCTTGGGACTAGCGGGAAATCTTGAGCAGTTCTTC.

This clonotype came up many times. V usage is TRBV28 and J usage is TRBJ1-2; the match to TRBD1 covers 7 bases. Germline V CDR1 and CDR2: MDHEN, SYDVKM. There are 17 residues in the CDR3. Trimming removed 2 bases from V and 1 base from J; junction bases left unmatched: 10. The CDR3 DNA follows: TGTGCCAGCAGTTTAGCACCGGGACAGAACCTTAACTATGGCTACACCTTC. Amino acids: CASSLAPGQNLNYGYTF.

Many counts were recorded for this clonotype. The chain links TRBV27 to TRBJ2-5; weak D call: TRBD2 (7 bases). V lost 4 bases and J 5 bases, leaving 11 bases between the germline ends. CDR3 length: 13 residues. CDR1 is MNHEY, CDR2 SMNVEV, per germline (reference sequence). For the CDR3, the DNA is TGTGCCAGCAGTTCAGGGAGGGGGGAGACCCAGTACTTC. It encodes CASSSGRGETQYF.

The rearrangement links TRBV10-1 to TRBJ2-7; 7 nucleotides match TRBD1. The CDR3 has 14 residues. The germline gives CDR1 WNHNN, CDR2 SYGVQD (reference sequence). The V and J ends lost 9 bases and 2 bases, in that order; junction bases with no gene match: 10. CDR3 bases: TGCGCCAGTTATGCGGGCAGGGGGACCTACGAGCAGTACTTC. Amino acid sequence: CASYAGRGTYEQYF.

Points on this clonotype: The junction shows a germline mismatch at one end, possibly a read error. The chain joins TRBV28 to TRBJ2-2, with TRBD2 matching 7 bases. The germline gives CDR1 MDHEN, CDR2 SYDVKM. This CDR3 is built from 17 residues. The CDR3 DNA sequence: TGTGCCTGCAGTCCGTACCCGCGGGGGTGGGACACCGGGGAGCTGTTTTTT. It yields the protein CACSPYPRGWDTGELFF.

The chain couples TRBV11-3 to TRBJ2-3; D is uncertain. Trimming removed 1 base at V and 1 base at J, with 9 bases between. The CDR3 extends over 15 amino acids. Germline lookup yields CDR1 SGHNT and CDR2 YENEEA. The CDR3 DNA sequence: TGTGCCAGCAGCTTAGGTCGGAGAGGCACAGATACGCAGTATTTT. The encoded protein is CASSLGRRGTDTQYF.

The chain joins TRBV28 to TRBJ2-2, with D maybe TRBD1 (5 bases). The V end lost 8 bases, the J end lost 5 bases, and 15 bases lay between the germline ends. The CDR3 extends over 14 amino acids. Germline-derived CDR1 and CDR2 are MDHEN and SYDVKM. The CDR3 is CASGQGGQTGELFF. The DNA of the CDR3 is TGTGCCAGCGGTCAGGGTGGTCAGACCGGGGAGCTGTTTTTT.

There are many counts of this clonotype. The gene calls are TRBV2 and TRBJ1-5, with D possibly being TRBD1 (6 bases). Trimming removed 5 bases from V and 3 bases from J, with 11 bases in between. The CDR3 contains 14 residues. CDR1 and CDR2 (germline): SNHLY, FYNNEI. The CDR3 spells CASSIQGPNQPQHF. The CDR3 coding sequence is TGTGCCAGCAGTATACAGGGCCCCAATCAGCCCCAGCATTTT.

This clonotype came up a few times. The chain couples TRBV12-3 or TRBV12-4 to TRBJ2-2; 7 positions agree with TRBD1. CDR3 length: 15 amino acids. V shed 8 bases and J 3 bases; nucleotides not matched to a gene: 9. The CDR3 is CASGPRDRDTGELFF. CDR3 nucleotides: TGTGCCAGCGGGCCCCGGGACAGAGACACCGGGGAGCTGTTTTTT.

This clonotype was counted a few times. V is TRBV7-3 and J is TRBJ2-5, with 9 bases identical to TRBD1. The CDR3 loop spans 15 amino acids. V was pared by 4 bases and J by 1 base, with 4 bases of the junction left unmatched. Germline assignment: CDR1 SGHTA and CDR2 FQGTGA. CDR3 sequence: CASSSRDRAQETQYF. CDR3 nucleotides: TGTGCCAGCAGCTCCCGGGACAGGGCCCAAGAGACCCAGTACTTC.

This clonotype was recorded many times. The chain carries TRBV11-2 and TRBJ2-1; TRBD2 aligns across 7 bases. The CDR3 runs 15 residues. CDR1 and CDR2 from the germline V gene are SGHAT and FQNNGV. The junction had 5 bases not matched to a gene; V was cut back by 0 bases and J by 6 bases. Here the CDR3 DNA reads TGTGCCAGCAGCTTAGAGAGGACTAGGAGCAATGAGCAGTTCTTC. This gives the protein CASSLERTRSNEQFF. Based on the CDR3 plus reference TRBV11-2 and TRBJ2-1, the full variable domain is EAGVAQSPRYKIIEKRQSVAFWCNPISGHATLYWYQQILGQGPKLLIQFQNNGVVDDSQLPKDRFSAERLKGVDSTLKIQPAKLEDSAVYLCASSLERTRSNEQFFGPGTRLTVL.

This clonotype has a handful of counts. This chain uses TRBV19 with TRBJ2-1; 7 bases align to TRBD2. Per the germline V gene, CDR1 is LNHDA and CDR2 is SQIVND (reference sequence). Trimming took 5 bases from V and 7 from J; bases not matched to a gene: 11. The CDR3 totals 15 residues. The CDR3 here is CASSPRLAWGNEQFF. CDR3 DNA sequence: TGTGCCAGTAGTCCCCGACTAGCTTGGGGGAATGAGCAGTTCTTC.

V gene TRBV18 combines with J gene TRBJ2-5; D is possibly TRBD1 (6 bases). There are 14 residues in the CDR3. V was trimmed by 3 bases and J by 5 bases, leaving 13 bases between them. Per germline, CDR1 KGHSH and CDR2 LQKENI. The CDR3 reads CASSPSTGGETQYF. CDR3 nucleotide sequence: TGTGCCAGCTCACCGTCGACAGGTGGTGAGACCCAGTACTTC. Filled out from reference TRBV18 and TRBJ2-5, the complete variable domain reads NAGVMQNPRHLVRRRGQEARLRCSPMKGHSHVYWYRQLPEEGLKFMVYLQKENIIDESGMPKERFSAEFPKEGPSILRIQQVVRGDSAAYFCASSPSTGGETQYFGPGTRLLVL.

This clonotype showed up many times. This chain joins TRBV20-1 and TRBJ2-3; D may match TRBD1 or TRBD2 (5 bases each). From germline, CDR1 is DFQATT and CDR2 SNEGSKA (reference sequence). V gave up 6 bases and J gave up 1 base, with 17 bases separating them. The CDR3 runs to 15 residues. In DNA form, the CDR3 reads TGCAGTGCCAGACCCGGGCGAGGGGGCACAGATACGCAGTATTTT. Its translation: CSARPGRGGTDTQYF.

This clonotype was picked up a small number of times. The V call is TRBV2, the J call TRBJ1-6; D is ambiguous. CDR1 is SNHLY, CDR2 FYNNEI, per germline. Trimming left V 6 bases short and J 3 bases short, with 15 bases between. There are 16 residues in the CDR3. The CDR3 DNA reads as TGTGCCAGCAGCCCCCGGGCAGCGGTCTATAATTCACCCCTCCACTTT. Translating it yields CASSPRAAVYNSPLHF.

The chain carries TRBV5-1 and TRBJ1-2; possibly TRBD1 for D (5 bases). The germline V gene encodes CDR1 SGHRS and CDR2 YFSETQ. The V gene lost 0 bases and the J gene lost 4 bases, with 10 bases spanning the gap. The CDR3 extends over 14 amino acids. Here the CDR3 DNA reads TGCGCCAGCAGCTTGGATGCAGGGTTCTATGGCTACACCTTC. Amino acid sequence: CASSLDAGFYGYTF.

This clonotype was detected many times. The chain combines TRBV12-3 or TRBV12-4 with TRBJ2-3; a weak D match, TRBD2 (6 bases). Deletions cut 4 bases from V and 6 bases from J, with 11 bases between. The CDR3 has 13 amino acids. The CDR3 reads CASSSDYSDTQYF. In DNA, the CDR3 is TGTGCCAGCAGTTCGGACTACTCCGATACGCAGTATTTT.

The chain couples TRBV6-5 to TRBJ2-2, with D tentatively TRBD2 (5 bases). CDR3 size: 16 residues. Germline V gives CDR1 MNHEY, CDR2 SVGAGI. Trimming removed 0 bases from V and 0 bases from J, with 8 bases in between. The CDR3 protein is CASSYSILANTGELFF. In nucleotides, the CDR3 is TGTGCCAGCAGTTACTCGATACTAGCGAACACCGGGGAGCTGTTTTTT.

This clonotype was picked up a small number of times. The J gene is TRBJ1-5, the V gene TRBV28, with TRBD1 matching over 8 bases. Losses at the gene ends were 8 bases for V and 4 bases for J; bases not matched to a gene: 4. Per germline, CDR1 MDHEN and CDR2 SYDVKM. The CDR3 extends over 13 amino acids. CDR3 sequence: CASEDRENQPQHF. The CDR3, as DNA: TGTGCCAGCGAGGACAGGGAGAATCAGCCCCAGCATTTT.

This clonotype came up many times. The gene calls are TRBV28 and TRBJ2-5, with D tentatively TRBD1 (6 bases). Trimming cost V 3 bases and J 5 bases, with 16 bases left between them. In germline, CDR1 is MDHEN, CDR2 SYDVKM. The CDR3 is 15 amino acids. The CDR3 reads CASSLGALPEETQYF. Here the CDR3 DNA reads TGTGCCAGCAGTTTGGGGGCATTACCGGAGGAGACCCAGTACTTC.